This T cell receptor (beta chain) was identified during a study of blood T cell repertoires in COVID-19. Study overall: Sites across the United States, Italy and Spain contributed samples from acute and convalescent COVID-19. From T cells, B-cell-depleted T cells, or PBMCs came the material, which was cDNA or gDNA.

Authors' processing steps: The assay estimated nucleated cells by amplifying reference gene primers. Here immunoSEQ multiplex PCR was the method, and the copy in TCRdb shows in-frame clones only, minus some. The V and J calls and clone size are taken from that table; D and trimming were inferred from the DNA. The sample consists of approximately 160,000 clones, 84% of them appearing once. J was trimmed by 7 bases and V by 5 bases; bases with no gene match: 3. The CDR3 length is 13 residues. From germline, CDR1 is LNHDA and CDR2 SQIVND (reference sequence). Specimen: peripheral blood. The receptor comes from a woman in her 50s in a cohort sampled during active or convalescent COVID-19. J is TRBJ1-1 and V is TRBV19; 11 bases match TRBD1. The CDR3 sequence: CASSGQGAGEAFF. The CDR3 nucleotides are TGTGCCAGTAGTGGACAGGGGGCGGGTGAAGCTTTCTTT.